The T cell receptor beta chain under discussion was sequenced for a study of human T cells and chemical hapten exposure. Trimming took 7 bases from V and 5 from J; bases not matched to a gene: 9. This CDR3 spans 15 amino acids. TCRdb reanalysed the RACE reads using MiXCR and keeps one entry per CDR3 protein. The sample contains tens of thousands of distinct CDR3 sequences, roughly 11% of which appear only once. Whole-study results and caveats: Sensitizing with DPC caused no change in TCRs above 1 in 1000 frequency.

The time point is: patch test 2, 6 weeks after DPC sensitization. This sample's treatment: therapeutic diphenylcyclopropenone sensitization with weekly scalp DPC. Only a few counts were recorded for this clonotype. Its antigen is still unknown. This rearrangement joins TRBV12-3 or TRBV12-4 to TRBJ2-1, with 9 bases lining up with TRBD1. Sequenced material: whole blood, taken in connection with sensitization to the hapten diphenylcyclopropenone (DPC). The TCR comes from a middle-aged man with alopecia areata. Some clones in this sample may be carry-over from other donors' samples. This chain's CDR3 is CASTSPGQGHNEQFF. DNA of the CDR3: TGTGCCAGCACCAGCCCGGGACAGGGACACAATGAGCAGTTCTTC.